This TCR beta chain derives from a study of blood T cell repertoires in COVID-19. Background on the study: Samples taken during acute and convalescent COVID-19 were collected in the United States, Italy and Spain.

Trimming removed 2 bases from V and 0 bases from J, with 8 bases in between. This CDR3 region has 14 residues. Germline loops: CDR1 SGHAT, CDR2 FQNNGV. Per the original data handling: Amplifying reference gene primers gave estimates of nucleated cell counts. Only in-frame clones appear in the TCRdb table, and some are missing; sequencing was by immunoSEQ multiplex PCR. From that table come the V and J calls and clone size; the DNA was used to work out D and trimming. The sample lists 300,000 or so clones; under 90% were seen once. This chain joins TRBV11-2 and TRBJ2-7; the D gene is possibly TRBD2 (6 bases). The sample consisted of peripheral blood. This sequence was found in a woman aged 25 to 39 with COVID-19, enrolled during active disease. The CDR3 region is CASSLYGGSYEQYF. In DNA form, the CDR3 reads TGTGCCAGCAGCTTATACGGGGGCTCCTACGAGCAGTACTTC.